Presented here are 22 T cell receptor beta chains from one specimen sequenced in a study of blood T cell repertoires in COVID-19. Method: immunoSEQ multiplex PCR; TCRdb's copy keeps in-frame clones and lacks some. The data contain 110,000 or so clones, approximately 82% of them singletons. The sample consisted of peripheral blood. The receptors derive from a woman in her fifties or sixties with acute or convalescent COVID-19.

The gene calls are TRBV5-1 and TRBJ1-1, with D maybe TRBD1 (6 bases). The CDR3 totals 12 residues. Trimming removed 0 bases from V and 7 bases from J, with 7 bases in between. Germline V CDR1 and CDR2: SGHRS, YFSETQ. The chain's CDR3 is CASSLVQGEAFF. The CDR3 DNA reads TGCGCCAGCAGCTTGGTACAGGGTGAAGCTTTCTTT.

The rearrangement joins TRBV18 to TRBJ2-7, with D possibly being TRBD1 (5 bases). The CDR3 covers 16 residues. Per germline, CDR1 KGHSH and CDR2 LQKENI. Trimming removed 2 bases at V and 5 bases at J, with 19 bases between. CDR3 region: CASSPFGPGNSDEQYF. The CDR3 nucleotides read TGTGCCAGCTCACCATTCGGCCCAGGGAACTCGGACGAGCAGTACTTC.

The chain combines TRBV10-3 with TRBJ1-1; tentatively, D is TRBD1 (6 bases). Deletions cut 6 bases from V and 0 bases from J, with 11 bases between. This CDR3 comprises 14 residues. Germline V gives CDR1 ENHRY, CDR2 SYGVKD. The CDR3 loop is CAISGGGLNTEAFF. CDR3 nucleotides: TGTGCCATCAGCGGGGGGGGCCTGAACACTGAAGCTTTCTTT.

J is TRBJ2-5 and V is TRBV29-1; D unclear. The CDR3 totals 11 residues. Trimming removed 3 bases from V and 5 bases from J, with 7 bases in between. From germline, CDR1 is SQVTM and CDR2 ANQGSEA. CDR3 in amino acids: CSVEEWETQYF. For the CDR3, the DNA is TGCAGCGTTGAGGAGTGGGAGACCCAGTACTTC.

The chain employs TRBV29-1 and TRBJ2-7, with 8 bases identical to TRBD2. The trim removed 4 bases at V and 0 bases at J, leaving 8 bases unmatched. The CDR3 is 15 amino acids. CDR1 and CDR2 (germline): SQVTM, ANQGSEA. CDR3 residues: CSVAEAGVSSYEQYF. The CDR3 DNA sequence: TGCAGCGTTGCTGAAGCGGGGGTTTCCTCCTACGAGCAGTACTTC.

This sequence joins TRBV28 and TRBJ1-4; weak D call: TRBD1 (6 bases). Germline CDR1 reads MDHEN; CDR2 reads SYDVKM. This CDR3 is built from 14 residues. V shed 2 bases and J shed 8 bases, with 12 bases lying between them. The chain's CDR3 is CASSLPQGREKLFF. The DNA of the CDR3 is TGTGCCAGCAGTTTACCACAGGGACGCGAAAAACTGTTTTTT. Full variable domain (missing parts from reference TRBV28 and TRBJ1-4): DVKVTQSSRYLVKRTGEKVFLECVQDMDHENMFWYRQDPGLGLRLIYFSYDVKMKEKGDIPEGYSVSREKKERFSLILESASTNQTSMYLCASSLPQGREKLFFGSGTQLSVL.

The CDR3 loop is CASSYSRGRSSYEQYF. The CDR3 DNA reads TGTGCCAGCAGTTACTCGAGGGGGAGAAGCTCCTACGAGCAGTACTTC. The chain employs TRBV6-5 and TRBJ2-7; a possible D gene is TRBD1 (6 bases). Germline assignment: CDR1 MNHEY and CDR2 SVGAGI. With 0 bases removed from V and 0 bases from J, the gap between germline ends came to 12 bases. CDR3 length: 16 amino acids.

The count of this clone is one. J is TRBJ2-3 and V is TRBV19, with D possibly TRBD1 on 6 matching bases. The CDR3 sequence is 15 residues long. Germline V CDR1 and CDR2: LNHDA, SQIVND (reference sequence). The ends were cut back, 5 bases at V and 1 base at J, with 13 bases in the middle. CDR3 nucleotides: TGTGCCAGTAGTGAACAGGGTCCTGGCACAGATACGCAGTATTTT. Translation: CASSEQGPGTDTQYF.

This chain connects TRBV7-3 to TRBJ2-1; unclear D gene. The CDR3 length is 11 residues. From germline, CDR1 is SGHTA and CDR2 FQGTGA. V was trimmed by 6 bases and J by 10 bases, leaving 10 bases between them. The CDR3 bases are TGTGCCAGCAGTGGTTCCGGGGAGCAGTTCTTC. Translating it yields CASSGSGEQFF.

The V gene is TRBV18, the J gene TRBJ1-6; TRBD1 might be the D (5 bases). The CDR3 loop spans 15 amino acids. V dropped 3 bases and J dropped 8 bases, with 14 bases sitting between them. Germline values: CDR1 KGHSH, CDR2 LQKENI. This CDR3 is CASSPAQGGYSPLHF. Written as DNA, the CDR3 is TGTGCCAGCTCACCCGCCCAGGGAGGTTATTCACCCCTCCACTTT. Looking up the rest from reference TRBV18 and TRBJ1-6 gives the full variable domain: NAGVMQNPRHLVRRRGQEARLRCSPMKGHSHVYWYRQLPEEGLKFMVYLQKENIIDESGMPKERFSAEFPKEGPSILRIQQVVRGDSAAYFCASSPAQGGYSPLHFGNGTRLTVT.

The table lists this clone with a few counts. V gene TRBV4-3 combines with J gene TRBJ2-3, with 9 bases fitting TRBD2. Per germline, CDR1 LGHNA and CDR2 YSLEER. The V and J ends lost 1 base and 2 bases, in that order; junction bases with no gene match: 10. The CDR3 runs 18 residues. CDR3 in amino acids: CASSQASSVAGATDTQYF. The CDR3 coding sequence is TGCGCCAGCAGCCAAGCTTCGAGCGTAGCGGGAGCCACAGATACGCAGTATTTT.

The gene calls are TRBV19 and TRBJ2-1, with 9 positions matching TRBD1. The V segment lost 6 bases and the J segment 6 bases; nucleotides outside the gene matches: 3. The CDR3 sequence is 13 residues long. In germline, CDR1 is LNHDA, CDR2 SQIVND (reference sequence). CDR3 nucleotides: TGTGCCAGTAGAAGGACAGGGGCCAATGAGCAGTTCTTC. Encoded protein: CASRRTGANEQFF.

This chain connects TRBV6-4 to TRBJ2-2; no definite D call. V lost 3 bases and J 4 bases, leaving 12 bases between the germline ends. The CDR3 is made up of 15 amino acids. Germline CDR1 reads MRHNA; CDR2 reads SNTAGT. In nucleotides, the CDR3 is TGTGCCAGCAGTGAAAGTCGAGGAGCCACCGGGGAGCTGTTTTTT. Translation: CASSESRGATGELFF.

The chain recombines TRBV18 with TRBJ1-1; no firm D call. The CDR3 is made up of 14 amino acids. Germline CDR1 reads KGHSH; CDR2 reads LQKENI. Trimming removed 3 bases from V and 0 bases from J, with 8 bases in between. As DNA, the CDR3 is TGTGCCAGCTCACCTCCTAGTATGAACACTGAAGCTTTCTTT. The encoded protein is CASSPPSMNTEAFF.

The V call is TRBV27, the J call TRBJ1-1; D is uncertain. Germline CDR1 MNHEY, CDR2 SMNVEV (reference sequence). The CDR3 totals 14 residues. The V gene lost 6 bases and the J gene lost 0 bases, with 11 bases spanning the gap. The DNA of the CDR3 is TGTGCCAGCAGGGAGACGGTGATGAACACTGAAGCTTTCTTT. As protein: CASRETVMNTEAFF.

A word on this clone: The sample has other DNA sequences that encode this CDR3 too. The gene calls are TRBV4-3 and TRBJ2-7, with 7 bases fitting TRBD1. Germline lookup yields CDR1 LGHNA and CDR2 YSLEER. The CDR3 runs 13 residues. J was trimmed by 4 bases and V by 0 bases; bases with no gene match: 0. Written as DNA, the CDR3 is TGCGCCAGCAGCCAAGACAGGGGGTACGAGCAGTACTTC. Translation: CASSQDRGYEQYF.

This chain uses TRBV29-1 with TRBJ1-3, with no clear D. This CDR3 spans 14 amino acids. Germline CDR1 is SQVTM and CDR2 is ANQGSEA. Between the trimmed V and J ends, which lost 0 bases and 0 bases, there was a span of 6 bases. In nucleotides, the CDR3 is TGCAGCGTTGAAGATCCTACCTCTGGAAACACCATATATTTT. It is translated as CSVEDPTSGNTIYF.

CDR3 region: CASSTIQVANYGYTF. In nucleotides, the CDR3 is TGTGCCAGCAGCACTATACAGGTTGCTAACTATGGCTACACCTTC. The chain couples TRBV7-8 to TRBJ1-2; maybe TRBD1 (5 bases). CDR3 length: 15 residues. V lost 5 bases, J lost 0 bases, and 13 bases lay in between. Per the germline V gene, CDR1 is SGHVS and CDR2 is FQNEAQ.

The rearrangement links TRBV28 to TRBJ1-2, with D hard to call. V dropped 7 bases and J dropped 4 bases, with 10 bases sitting between them. The CDR3 runs to 12 residues. Germline values: CDR1 MDHEN, CDR2 SYDVKM. The CDR3 protein is CASKNKRYGYTF. The CDR3 DNA sequence: TGTGCCAGCAAAAACAAACGCTATGGCTACACCTTC.

This clone was observed a few times. This chain uses TRBV6-5 with TRBJ2-1, with TRBD1 matching 7 bases. The CDR3 has 14 amino acids. J gave up 7 bases and V 4 bases, and 7 bases lay outside the gene matches. Germline CDR1 is MNHEY and CDR2 is SVGAGI. The CDR3 DNA follows: TGTGCCAGCAGTTCGGGACAGAGGCGGAATGAGCAGTTCTTC. This sequence encodes CASSSGQRRNEQFF.

V gene TRBV28 combines with J gene TRBJ2-7, with a possible D match to TRBD2 (5 bases). Germline CDR1 MDHEN, CDR2 SYDVKM. The V and J ends lost 5 bases and 7 bases respectively, with 6 bases between them. CDR3 length equals 10 residues. CDR3 amino acids: CASSKREQYF. CDR3 sequence (DNA): TGTGCCAGCAGTAAGCGGGAGCAGTACTTC.

This rearrangement joins TRBV24-1 to TRBJ1-5, with 8 bases aligning to TRBD1. CDR1 is KGHDR, CDR2 SFDVKD, per germline. The CDR3 contains 13 residues. The junction had 8 bases not matched to a gene; V was cut back by 12 bases and J by 5 bases. DNA of the CDR3: TGTGCCTCCCAGGACAGGGCGGATCAGCCCCAGCATTTT. Translating it yields CASQDRADQPQHF.